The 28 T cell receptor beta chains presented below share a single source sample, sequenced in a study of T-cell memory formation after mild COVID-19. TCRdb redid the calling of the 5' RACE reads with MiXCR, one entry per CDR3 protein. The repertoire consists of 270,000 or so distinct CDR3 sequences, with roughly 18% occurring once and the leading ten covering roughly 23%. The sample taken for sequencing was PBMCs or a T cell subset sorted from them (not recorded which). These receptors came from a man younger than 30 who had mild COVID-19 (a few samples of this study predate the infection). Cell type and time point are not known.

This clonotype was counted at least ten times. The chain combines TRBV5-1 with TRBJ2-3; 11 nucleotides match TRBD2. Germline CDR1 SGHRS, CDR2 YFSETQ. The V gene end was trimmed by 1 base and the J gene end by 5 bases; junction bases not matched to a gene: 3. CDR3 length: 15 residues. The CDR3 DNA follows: TGCGCCAGCAGCTTGCTAGCGGGGGGCCAAGATACGCAGTATTTT. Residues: CASSLLAGGQDTQYF.

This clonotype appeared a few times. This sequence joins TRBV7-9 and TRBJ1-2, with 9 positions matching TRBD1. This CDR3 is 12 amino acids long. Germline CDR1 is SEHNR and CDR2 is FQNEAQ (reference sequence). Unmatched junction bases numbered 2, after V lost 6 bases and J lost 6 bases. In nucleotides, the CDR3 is TGTGCCAGCAGATACAGGGGGCATGGCTACACCTTC. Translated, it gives CASRYRGHGYTF. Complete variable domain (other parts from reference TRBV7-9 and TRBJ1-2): DTGVSQNPRHKITKRGQNVTFRCDPISEHNRLYWYRQTLGQGPEFLTYFQNEAQLEKSRLLSDRFSAERPKGSFSTLEIQRTEQGDSAMYLCASRYRGHGYTFGSGTRLTVV.

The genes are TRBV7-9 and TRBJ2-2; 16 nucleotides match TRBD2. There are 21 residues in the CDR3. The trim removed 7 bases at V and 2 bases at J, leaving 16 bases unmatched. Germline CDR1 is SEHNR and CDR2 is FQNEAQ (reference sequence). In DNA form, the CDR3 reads TGTGCCAGCATCAACCCCCCGGGACTAGCGGGGGGGCCAAAAAACACCGGGGAGCTGTTTTTT. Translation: CASINPPGLAGGPKNTGELFF.

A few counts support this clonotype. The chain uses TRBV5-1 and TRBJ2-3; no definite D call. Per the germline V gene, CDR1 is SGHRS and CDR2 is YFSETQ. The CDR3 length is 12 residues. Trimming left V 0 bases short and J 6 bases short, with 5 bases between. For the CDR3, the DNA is TGCGCCAGCAGCTTGGACGTGGATACGCAGTATTTT. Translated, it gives CASSLDVDTQYF. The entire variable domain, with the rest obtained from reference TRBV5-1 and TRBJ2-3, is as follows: KAGVTQTPRYLIKTRGQQVTLSCSPISGHRSVSWYQQTPGQGLQFLFEYFSETQRNKGNFPGRFSGRQFSNSRSEMNVSTLELGDSALYLCASSLDVDTQYFGPGTRLTVL.

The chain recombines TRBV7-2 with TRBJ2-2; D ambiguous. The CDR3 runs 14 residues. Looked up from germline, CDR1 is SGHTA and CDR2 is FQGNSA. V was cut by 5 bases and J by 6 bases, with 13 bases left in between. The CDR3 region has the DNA TGTGCCAGCAGCCACCCGTACGGGCCCGGGGAGCTGTTTTTT. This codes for CASSHPYGPGELFF.

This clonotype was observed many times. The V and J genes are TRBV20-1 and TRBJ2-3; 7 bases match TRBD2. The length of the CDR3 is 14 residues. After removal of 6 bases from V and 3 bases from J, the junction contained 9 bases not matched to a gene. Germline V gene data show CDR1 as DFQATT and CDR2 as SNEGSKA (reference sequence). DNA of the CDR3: TGCAGTGCAACCGGGACTACTGTAACAGATACGCAGTATTTT. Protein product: CSATGTTVTDTQYF.

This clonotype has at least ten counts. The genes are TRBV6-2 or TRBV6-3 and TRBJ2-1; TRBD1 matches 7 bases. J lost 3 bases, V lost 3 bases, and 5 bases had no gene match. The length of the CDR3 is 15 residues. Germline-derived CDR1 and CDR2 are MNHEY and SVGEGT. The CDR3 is CASSYSDRVYNEQFF. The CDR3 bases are TGTGCCAGCAGTTATTCCGACAGGGTCTACAATGAGCAGTTCTTC.

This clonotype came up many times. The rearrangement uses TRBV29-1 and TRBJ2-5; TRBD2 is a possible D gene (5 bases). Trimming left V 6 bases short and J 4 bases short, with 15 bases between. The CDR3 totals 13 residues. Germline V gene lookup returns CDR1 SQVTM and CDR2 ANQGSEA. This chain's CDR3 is CSVNRDRGETQYF. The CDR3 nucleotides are TGCAGCGTCAACCGGGATCGGGGAGAGACCCAGTACTTC.

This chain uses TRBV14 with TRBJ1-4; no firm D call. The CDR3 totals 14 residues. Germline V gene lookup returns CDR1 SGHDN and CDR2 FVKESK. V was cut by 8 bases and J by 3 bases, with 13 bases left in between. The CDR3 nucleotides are TGTGCCAGCTTGAAGTGGGAGGCTAATGAAAAACTGTTTTTT. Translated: CASLKWEANEKLFF.

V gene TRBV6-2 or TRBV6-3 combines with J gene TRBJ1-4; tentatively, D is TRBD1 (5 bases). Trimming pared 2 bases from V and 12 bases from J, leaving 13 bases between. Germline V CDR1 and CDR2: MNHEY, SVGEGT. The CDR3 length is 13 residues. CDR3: CASSYVATEQLFF. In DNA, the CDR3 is TGTGCCAGCAGTTACGTGGCGACAGAACAACTGTTTTTT.

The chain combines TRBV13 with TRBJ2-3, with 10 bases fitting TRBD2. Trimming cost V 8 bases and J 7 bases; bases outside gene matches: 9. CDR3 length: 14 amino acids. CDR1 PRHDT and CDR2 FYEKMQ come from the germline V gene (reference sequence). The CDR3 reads CASEKRGGLNTQYF. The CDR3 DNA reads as TGTGCCAGCGAAAAGCGGGGGGGCCTAAATACGCAGTATTTT.

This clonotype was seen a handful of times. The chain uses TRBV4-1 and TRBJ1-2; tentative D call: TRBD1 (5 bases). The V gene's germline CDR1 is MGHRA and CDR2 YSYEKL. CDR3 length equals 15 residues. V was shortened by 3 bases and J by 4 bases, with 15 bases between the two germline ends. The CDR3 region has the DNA TGCGCCAGCAGCCAGGGGGAAAGGGACGCCTATGGCTACACCTTC. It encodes CASSQGERDAYGYTF.

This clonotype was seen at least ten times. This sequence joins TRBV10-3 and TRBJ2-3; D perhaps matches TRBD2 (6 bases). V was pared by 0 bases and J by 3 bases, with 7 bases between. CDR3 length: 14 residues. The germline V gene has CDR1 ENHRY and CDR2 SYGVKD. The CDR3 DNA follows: TGTGCCATCAGTGAGTCCGGGGGAACAGATACGCAGTATTTT. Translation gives CAISESGGTDTQYF.

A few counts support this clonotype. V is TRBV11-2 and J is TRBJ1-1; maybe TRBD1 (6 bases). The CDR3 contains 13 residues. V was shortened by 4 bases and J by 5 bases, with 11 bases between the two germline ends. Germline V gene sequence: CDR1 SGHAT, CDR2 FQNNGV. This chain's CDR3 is CASSSPGVTEAFF. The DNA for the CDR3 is TGTGCCAGCAGCTCCCCAGGGGTAACTGAAGCTTTCTTT.

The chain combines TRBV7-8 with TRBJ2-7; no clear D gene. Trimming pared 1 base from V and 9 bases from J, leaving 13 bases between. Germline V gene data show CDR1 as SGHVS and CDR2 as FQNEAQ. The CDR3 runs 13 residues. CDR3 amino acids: CASSLEPYGRQYF. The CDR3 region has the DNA TGTGCCAGCAGCTTAGAACCCTACGGTAGGCAGTACTTC.

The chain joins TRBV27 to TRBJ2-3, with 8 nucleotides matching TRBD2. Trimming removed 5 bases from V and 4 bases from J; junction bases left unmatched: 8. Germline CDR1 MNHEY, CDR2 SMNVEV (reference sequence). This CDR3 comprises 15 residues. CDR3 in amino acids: CASSLPGLAPDTQYF. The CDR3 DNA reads TGTGCCAGCAGTCTACCCGGACTAGCCCCAGATACGCAGTATTTT.

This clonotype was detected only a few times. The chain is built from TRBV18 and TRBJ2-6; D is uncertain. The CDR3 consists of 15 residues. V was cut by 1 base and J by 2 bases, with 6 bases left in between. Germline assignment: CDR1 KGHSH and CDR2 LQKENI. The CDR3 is CASSPRQAGANVLTF. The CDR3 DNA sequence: TGTGCCAGCTCACCACGGCAGGCTGGGGCCAACGTCCTGACTTTC.

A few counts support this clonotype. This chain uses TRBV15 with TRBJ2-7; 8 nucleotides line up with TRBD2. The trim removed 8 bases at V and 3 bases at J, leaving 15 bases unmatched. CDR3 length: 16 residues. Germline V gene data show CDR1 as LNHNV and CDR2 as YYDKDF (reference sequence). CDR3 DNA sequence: TGTGCCACCGGGTGGCTAGCGGGTCCAGACGGCTACGAGCAGTACGTC. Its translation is CATGWLAGPDGYEQYV.

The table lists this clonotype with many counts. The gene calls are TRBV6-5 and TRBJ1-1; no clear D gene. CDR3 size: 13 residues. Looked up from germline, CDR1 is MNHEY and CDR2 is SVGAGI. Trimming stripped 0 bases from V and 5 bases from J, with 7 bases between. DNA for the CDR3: TGTGCCAGCAGTTACTCGGCTGGGACTGAAGCTTTCTTT. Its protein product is CASSYSAGTEAFF.

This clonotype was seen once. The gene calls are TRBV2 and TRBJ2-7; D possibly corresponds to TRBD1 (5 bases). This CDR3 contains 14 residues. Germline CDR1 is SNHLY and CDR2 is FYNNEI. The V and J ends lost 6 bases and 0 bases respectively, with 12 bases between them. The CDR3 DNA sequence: TGTGCCAGCAGCAGACAGAACCTCTCCTACGAGCAGTACGTC. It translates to CASSRQNLSYEQYV.

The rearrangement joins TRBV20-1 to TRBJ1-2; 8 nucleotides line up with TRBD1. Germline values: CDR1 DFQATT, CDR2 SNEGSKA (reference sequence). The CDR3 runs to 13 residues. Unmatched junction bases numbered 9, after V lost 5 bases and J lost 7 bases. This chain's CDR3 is CSADGRGLFGYTF. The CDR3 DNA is TGCAGTGCTGATGGCAGGGGGCTGTTTGGCTACACCTTC.

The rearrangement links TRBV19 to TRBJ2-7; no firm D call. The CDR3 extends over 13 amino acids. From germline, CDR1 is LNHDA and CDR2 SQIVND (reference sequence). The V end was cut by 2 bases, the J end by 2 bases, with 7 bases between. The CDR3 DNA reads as TGTGCCAGTAGTATACCGCCTACCTACGAGCAGTACTTC. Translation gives CASSIPPTYEQYF.

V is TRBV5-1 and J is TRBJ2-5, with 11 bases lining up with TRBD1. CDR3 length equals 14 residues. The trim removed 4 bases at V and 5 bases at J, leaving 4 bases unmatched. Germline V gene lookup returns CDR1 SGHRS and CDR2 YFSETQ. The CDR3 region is CASSPDRGLETQYF. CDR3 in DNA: TGCGCCAGCAGCCCGGACAGGGGGCTGGAGACCCAGTACTTC.

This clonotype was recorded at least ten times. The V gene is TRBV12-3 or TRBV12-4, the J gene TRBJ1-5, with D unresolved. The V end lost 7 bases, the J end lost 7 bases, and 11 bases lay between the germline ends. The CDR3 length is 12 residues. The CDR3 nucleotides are TGTGCCAGCAAGTCGGGCGGACAGCCCCAGCATTTT. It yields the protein CASKSGGQPQHF.

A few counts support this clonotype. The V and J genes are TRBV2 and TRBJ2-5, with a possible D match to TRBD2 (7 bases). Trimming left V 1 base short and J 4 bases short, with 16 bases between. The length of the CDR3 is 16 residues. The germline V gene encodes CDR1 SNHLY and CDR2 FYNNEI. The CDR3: CASSEGSGGPVETQYF. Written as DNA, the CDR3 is TGTGCCAGCAGTGAAGGATCGGGGGGCCCCGTAGAGACCCAGTACTTC.

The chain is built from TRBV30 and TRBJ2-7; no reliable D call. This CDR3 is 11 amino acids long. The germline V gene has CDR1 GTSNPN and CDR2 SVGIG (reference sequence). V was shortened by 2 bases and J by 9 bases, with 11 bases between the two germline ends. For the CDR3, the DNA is TGTGCCTGGAGTCTAGGGATGGGGCAGTACTTC. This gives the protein CAWSLGMGQYF.

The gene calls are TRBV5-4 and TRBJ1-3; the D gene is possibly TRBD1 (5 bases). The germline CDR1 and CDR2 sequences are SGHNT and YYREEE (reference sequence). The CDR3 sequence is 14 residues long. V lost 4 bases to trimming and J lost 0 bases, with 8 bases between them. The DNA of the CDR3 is TGTGCCAGCAGCGCAGGGTTCTCTGGAAACACCATATATTTT. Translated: CASSAGFSGNTIYF.

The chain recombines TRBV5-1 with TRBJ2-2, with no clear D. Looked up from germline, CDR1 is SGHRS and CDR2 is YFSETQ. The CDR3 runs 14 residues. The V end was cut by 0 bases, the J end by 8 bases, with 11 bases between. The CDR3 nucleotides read TGCGCCAGCAGCTTGGGGCAGCCCGAAGGGGAGCTGTTTTTT. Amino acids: CASSLGQPEGELFF.